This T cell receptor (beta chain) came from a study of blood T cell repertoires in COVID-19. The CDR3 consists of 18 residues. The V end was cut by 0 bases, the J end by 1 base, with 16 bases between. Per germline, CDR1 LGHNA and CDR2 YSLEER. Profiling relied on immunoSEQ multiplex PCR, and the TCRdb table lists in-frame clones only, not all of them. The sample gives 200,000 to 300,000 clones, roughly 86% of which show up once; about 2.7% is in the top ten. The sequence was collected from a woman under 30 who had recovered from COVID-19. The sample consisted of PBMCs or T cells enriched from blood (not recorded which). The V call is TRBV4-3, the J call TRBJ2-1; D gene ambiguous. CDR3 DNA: TGCGCCAGCAGCCAAGATGCCCTCCGGCGGTCTTCCTACAATGAGCAGTTCTTC. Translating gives CASSQDALRRSSYNEQFF.